These T cell receptor beta chains were read from a single sample in a study of OX40 agonist ivuxolimab in advanced cancers. The assay was immunoSEQ multiplex PCR, and TCRdb's table has in-frame clones only and misses some. The sample carries under 70,000 clones, more than 80% recorded once. Sequenced material: CD4+ or CD8+ T cells sorted from blood, taken in a trial of the OX40 agonist ivuxolimab. All receptors derive from an adult with an advanced solid tumor such as melanoma, head and neck, liver or kidney cancer. The CDR3 runs from the conserved cysteine through the conserved F or W. The D gene is left open where the match is weak. Expanded clones are given a class, and other clones once, few, many or no size at all.

clone size: -; V gene: TRBV11-2; J gene: TRBJ2-1; D gene: -; CDR3 DNA: TGTGCCAGCAGCTTAGCTGGGCAGGAGCAGTTCTTC; CDR3 protein: CASSLAGQEQFF
clone size: -; V gene: TRBV6-1; J gene: TRBJ2-3; D gene: TRBD1; CDR3 DNA: TGTGCCAGCCGGGACAGGGGCTCAGATACGCAGTATTTT; CDR3 protein: CASRDRGSDTQYF
clone size: -; V gene: TRBV5-5; J gene: TRBJ2-1; D gene: -; CDR3 DNA: TGTGCCAGCAGCTTGATGAGCTCCTACAATGAGCAGTTCTTC; CDR3 protein: CASSLMSSYNEQFF
clone size: -; V gene: TRBV6-1; J gene: TRBJ1-1; D gene: -; CDR3 DNA: TGTGCCAGCAGTGAATGGGCGAACACTGAAGCTTTCTTT; CDR3 protein: CASSEWANTEAFF
clone size: -; V gene: TRBV19; J gene: TRBJ1-1; D gene: -; CDR3 DNA: TGTGCCAGTAGCCTCGAGAAGGGAACTGAAGCTTTCTTT; CDR3 protein: CASSLEKGTEAFF
clone size: -; V gene: TRBV5-4; J gene: TRBJ2-1; D gene: -; CDR3 DNA: TGTGCCAGCAGCTTGGACACAGGGTCGCGTTTCTTC; CDR3 protein: CASSLDTGSRFF
clone size: -; V gene: TRBV29-1; J gene: TRBJ2-5; D gene: -; CDR3 DNA: TGCAGCGCCAAGGGATCGGGGGAGACCCAGTACTTC; CDR3 protein: CSAKGSGETQYF
clone size: -; V gene: TRBV28; J gene: TRBJ2-7; D gene: TRBD1; CDR3 DNA: TGTGCCAGCAGCCCTCCTGGACAGGCCATTTACGAGCAGTACTTC; CDR3 protein: CASSPPGQAIYEQYF
clone size: -; V gene: TRBV11-2; J gene: TRBJ1-1; D gene: -; CDR3 DNA: TGTGCCAGCAGCCCCCGGACAGTGGAAGCTTTCTTT; CDR3 protein: CASSPRTVEAFF
clone size: -; V gene: TRBV27; J gene: TRBJ2-5; D gene: TRBD1; CDR3 DNA: TGTGCCAGCAGTTCCCTACAGGGGAGACAAGAGACCCAGTACTTC; CDR3 protein: CASSSLQGRQETQYF
clone size: few; V gene: TRBV30; J gene: TRBJ1-2; D gene: TRBD1; CDR3 DNA: TGTGCCTGGAGTGTACAGGGGTACTATGGCTACACCTTC; CDR3 protein: CAWSVQGYYGYTF
clone size: few; V gene: TRBV27; J gene: TRBJ1-2; D gene: TRBD1; CDR3 DNA: TGTGCCAGCAGTTTAAATTTCGGGACAGGGGTCGGCTACACCTTC; CDR3 protein: CASSLNFGTGVGYTF
clone size: -; V gene: TRBV23-1; J gene: TRBJ2-2; D gene: -; CDR3 DNA: TGCGCCAGCAGTCAATCGAAAAGATTGGGCAGGGGCCCGAACACCGGGGAGCTGTTTTTT; CDR3 protein: CASSQSKRLGRGPNTGELFF
clone size: -; V gene: TRBV7-9; J gene: TRBJ1-1; D gene: -; CDR3 DNA: TGTGCCAGCAGCTTAGTTGCTGGGACTGAAGCTTTCTTT; CDR3 protein: CASSLVAGTEAFF
clone size: -; V gene: TRBV28; J gene: TRBJ1-2; D gene: -; CDR3 DNA: TGTGCCAGCAGTTTCCTCGAGACCTATGGCTACACCTTC; CDR3 protein: CASSFLETYGYTF
clone size: -; V gene: TRBV6-1; J gene: TRBJ2-1; D gene: -; CDR3 DNA: TGTGCCAGCAGTTCCTTCAATGAGCAGTTCTTC; CDR3 protein: CASSSFNEQFF
clone size: -; V gene: TRBV6-1; J gene: TRBJ2-2; D gene: TRBD1; CDR3 DNA: TGTGCCAGCAGCCGACAGGGGGCGAACACCGGGGAGCTGTTTTTT; CDR3 protein: CASSRQGANTGELFF
clone size: -; V gene: TRBV5-1; J gene: TRBJ2-7; D gene: -; CDR3 DNA: TGCGCCAGCAGCCTGGGGGGCTACGAGCAGTACTTC; CDR3 protein: CASSLGGYEQYF
clone size: -; V gene: TRBV4-2; J gene: TRBJ2-7; D gene: -; CDR3 DNA: TGTGCCAGCAGCCAAGAAGGGGCAACTAGCTGGAGCTACGAGCAGTACTTC; CDR3 protein: CASSQEGATSWSYEQYF
clone size: -; V gene: TRBV2; J gene: TRBJ2-5; D gene: -; CDR3 DNA: TGTGCCAGTCGCAGGGGACTTCAAGAGACCCAGTACTTC; CDR3 protein: CASRRGLQETQYF
clone size: few; V gene: TRBV18; J gene: TRBJ2-7; D gene: TRBD2; CDR3 DNA: TGTGCCAGCTCACCCCCGGGACTAGCCAGCCACGAGCAGTACTTC; CDR3 protein: CASSPPGLASHEQYF
clone size: -; V gene: TRBV11-2; J gene: TRBJ2-7; D gene: -; CDR3 DNA: TGTGCCAGCAGCAACACAGGTTTGAGCGAGCAGTACTTC; CDR3 protein: CASSNTGLSEQYF
clone size: -; V gene: TRBV2; J gene: TRBJ2-1; D gene: -; CDR3 DNA: TGTGCCAGCGGTTCGGCCTTATACAATGAGCAGTTCTTC; CDR3 protein: CASGSALYNEQFF
clone size: -; V gene: TRBV2; J gene: TRBJ1-3; D gene: -; CDR3 DNA: TGTGCCAGCAGTGAAGACAGTGGAAACACCATATATTTT; CDR3 protein: CASSEDSGNTIYF
clone size: -; V gene: TRBV11-2; J gene: TRBJ2-5; D gene: -; CDR3 DNA: TGTGCCAGCAGCCCTGGGGAGAGGGAGACCCAGTACTTC; CDR3 protein: CASSPGERETQYF
clone size: -; V gene: TRBV7-9; J gene: TRBJ2-5; D gene: -; CDR3 DNA: TGTGCCAGCAGCTTAGTTGCCCAAGAGACCCAGTACTTC; CDR3 protein: CASSLVAQETQYF
clone size: -; V gene: TRBV6-1; J gene: TRBJ1-1; D gene: -; CDR3 DNA: TGTGCCAGCATCTCAACCTTGGGTACTGAAGCTTTCTTT; CDR3 protein: CASISTLGTEAFF
clone size: -; V gene: TRBV5-1; J gene: TRBJ2-1; D gene: -; CDR3 DNA: TGCGCCAGCAGCTTGGTGCCAAACTCCTACAATGAGCAGTTCTTC; CDR3 protein: CASSLVPNSYNEQFF
clone size: -; V gene: TRBV30; J gene: TRBJ2-2; D gene: TRBD2; CDR3 DNA: TGTGCCTGGAGTGGGGGGGGCGGGGAGCTGTTTTTT; CDR3 protein: CAWSGGGGELFF
clone size: -; V gene: TRBV30; J gene: TRBJ2-1; D gene: TRBD2; CDR3 DNA: TGTGCCTGGACCCAACTAGCGGGAAGCTACAATGAGCAGTTCTTC; CDR3 protein: CAWTQLAGSYNEQFF
clone size: -; V gene: TRBV7-9; J gene: TRBJ2-7; D gene: TRBD1; CDR3 DNA: TGTGCCAGCAGCCCCCAGTGGGGGACAGATTCCTACGAGCAGTACTTC; CDR3 protein: CASSPQWGTDSYEQYF
clone size: once; V gene: TRBV18; J gene: TRBJ2-1; D gene: TRBD2; CDR3 DNA: TGTGCCAGCTCACCTACTAGCGGCAATGAGCAGTTCTTC; CDR3 protein: CASSPTSGNEQFF
clone size: -; V gene: TRBV19; J gene: TRBJ1-1; D gene: -; CDR3 DNA: TGTGCCAGTAGCAAGAATTTGGACACTGAAGCTTTCTTT; CDR3 protein: CASSKNLDTEAFF
clone size: once; V gene: TRBV18; J gene: TRBJ2-5; D gene: TRBD2; CDR3 DNA: TGTGCCAGCTCACCACAGGGAGGGATGGAGACCCAGTACTTC; CDR3 protein: CASSPQGGMETQYF
clone size: -; V gene: TRBV6-1; J gene: TRBJ1-5; D gene: -; CDR3 DNA: TGTGCCAGCAGTGATAGCGCGGGTAGGGGGAGTCAGCCCCAGCATTTT; CDR3 protein: CASSDSAGRGSQPQHF
clone size: -; V gene: TRBV5-1; J gene: TRBJ2-5; D gene: -; CDR3 DNA: TGCGCCAGCAGCTTGGCCGGACTAGGAGGGGGCAATTACCAAGAGACCCAGTACTTC; CDR3 protein: CASSLAGLGGGNYQETQYF
clone size: -; V gene: TRBV4-2; J gene: TRBJ1-4; D gene: -; CDR3 DNA: TGTGCCAGCAGCCAAGATCTCCCTAATGAAAAACTGTTTTTT; CDR3 protein: CASSQDLPNEKLFF
clone size: -; V gene: TRBV19; J gene: TRBJ2-1; D gene: -; CDR3 DNA: TGTGCCAGTAATTCTGTCAATGAGCAGTTCTTC; CDR3 protein: CASNSVNEQFF
clone size: -; V gene: TRBV2; J gene: TRBJ1-3; D gene: -; CDR3 DNA: TGTGCCAGCAGTGCAGGAAACACCATATATTTT; CDR3 protein: CASSAGNTIYF
clone size: -; V gene: TRBV5-4; J gene: TRBJ2-7; D gene: TRBD2; CDR3 DNA: TGTGCCAGCAGCTTGGAGCCCACTGGCGGGAGGGCCCTAGCACGTGAGCAGTACTTC; CDR3 protein: CASSLEPTGGRALAREQYF
clone size: -; V gene: TRBV7-9; J gene: TRBJ2-3; D gene: -; CDR3 DNA: TGTGCCAGCACCCGCACAGATACGCAGTATTTT; CDR3 protein: CASTRTDTQYF
clone size: -; V gene: TRBV9; J gene: TRBJ1-5; D gene: TRBD1; CDR3 DNA: TGTGCCAGCAGCGCCGGGACAGGGGGACAGCCCCAGCATTTT; CDR3 protein: CASSAGTGGQPQHF
clone size: once; V gene: TRBV30; J gene: TRBJ2-3; D gene: -; CDR3 DNA: TGTGCCTGGAGTCGCCCCAGTCTTGGCATCGATACGCAGTATTTT; CDR3 protein: CAWSRPSLGIDTQYF
clone size: -; V gene: TRBV30; J gene: TRBJ2-7; D gene: TRBD1; CDR3 DNA: TGTGCCTGGACCGACAGGGGGCGTAACGACGAGCAGTACTTC; CDR3 protein: CAWTDRGRNDEQYF
clone size: -; V gene: TRBV2; J gene: TRBJ2-1; D gene: TRBD2; CDR3 DNA: TGTGCCAGCAGACTAGCGGGAGATAGGTTCTTC; CDR3 protein: CASRLAGDRFF
clone size: -; V gene: TRBV4-1; J gene: TRBJ2-3; D gene: TRBD1; CDR3 DNA: TGCGCCAGCAGCCAAGAACACAGGGGGAGCACAGATACGCAGTATTTT; CDR3 protein: CASSQEHRGSTDTQYF
clone size: -; V gene: TRBV6-5; J gene: TRBJ1-5; D gene: -; CDR3 DNA: TGTGCCAGCAGTCCGGACAATTATCAGCCCCAGCATTTT; CDR3 protein: CASSPDNYQPQHF
clone size: -; V gene: TRBV6-1; J gene: TRBJ2-7; D gene: TRBD2; CDR3 DNA: TGTGCCAGCATCGGACTAGCGGGATCCTACGAGCAGTACTTC; CDR3 protein: CASIGLAGSYEQYF
clone size: once; V gene: TRBV19; J gene: TRBJ2-3; D gene: TRBD2; CDR3 DNA: TGTGCCAGTAAACCCAGGCGGGAGGGCCGGCCAGATACGCAGTATTTT; CDR3 protein: CASKPRREGRPDTQYF
clone size: -; V gene: TRBV18; J gene: TRBJ2-2; D gene: -; CDR3 DNA: TGTGCCAGCTCACCACCGGAGCGGAACACCGGGGAGCTGTTTTTT; CDR3 protein: CASSPPERNTGELFF
clone size: once; V gene: TRBV27; J gene: TRBJ1-2; D gene: -; CDR3 DNA: TGTGCCAGCAGTTTTCTGGGGGGAGCCGACTATGGCTACACCTTC; CDR3 protein: CASSFLGGADYGYTF
clone size: few; V gene: TRBV7-3; J gene: TRBJ1-5; D gene: -; CDR3 DNA: TGTGCCAGCAGCTTTGTAGGAGATCAGCCCCAGCATTTT; CDR3 protein: CASSFVGDQPQHF
clone size: -; V gene: TRBV11-2; J gene: TRBJ1-2; D gene: TRBD1; CDR3 DNA: TGTGCCAGCAGCTTAGCGACAGGGAACTATGGCTACACCTTC; CDR3 protein: CASSLATGNYGYTF
clone size: few; V gene: TRBV28; J gene: TRBJ1-2; D gene: -; CDR3 DNA: TGTGCCAGCAGACCCGGAGGGGCTAACTATGGCTACACCTTC; CDR3 protein: CASRPGGANYGYTF
clone size: -; V gene: TRBV5-1; J gene: TRBJ1-2; D gene: -; CDR3 DNA: TGCGCCAGCAGTTTCAGGGACCACTATGGCTACACCTTC; CDR3 protein: CASSFRDHYGYTF
clone size: -; V gene: TRBV6-4; J gene: TRBJ1-1; D gene: -; CDR3 DNA: TGTGCCAGCAGTTTAAGCTTGAACACTGAAGCTTTCTTT; CDR3 protein: CASSLSLNTEAFF
clone size: -; V gene: TRBV2; J gene: TRBJ2-2; D gene: -; CDR3 DNA: TGTGCCAGCAGCCTCATTACACCCGGGGAGCTGTTTTTT; CDR3 protein: CASSLITPGELFF
clone size: -; V gene: TRBV10-1; J gene: TRBJ2-1; D gene: TRBD2; CDR3 DNA: TGCGCCAGCAGTGAGTTTGGGGGGGGCTCCTACAATGAGCAGTTCTTC; CDR3 protein: CASSEFGGGSYNEQFF
clone size: -; V gene: TRBV10-3; J gene: TRBJ2-7; D gene: TRBD1; CDR3 DNA: TGTGCCACTCAACGGACAGGGGAAGGGGAGCAGTACTTC; CDR3 protein: CATQRTGEGEQYF